This TCR beta chain derives from a study of human T cells and chemical hapten exposure. Study-wide results and limits: Positive correlation was observed between PT1 expanded TCR counts and patch test score.

V lost 5 bases to trimming and J lost 0 bases, with 11 bases between them. This CDR3 spans 15 amino acids. Per the germline V gene, CDR1 is SNHLY and CDR2 is FYNNEI. MiXCR was run by TCRdb on the RACE reads, yielding one entry per CDR3 protein. The sample has about 94,000 distinct CDR3 sequences, approximately 9.3% seen once. Time point described: patch test 2, 6 weeks after DPC sensitization. The sample's treatment: therapeutic diphenylcyclopropenone sensitization with weekly scalp DPC. Staff drew blood before applying each patch test. Many counts were recorded for this clonotype. The antigen is unknown.

This TCR came from a woman between 35 and 50 years old with alopecia areata. Some clones in this sample may be carry-over from other donors' samples. The sequencing here drew on whole blood, taken in connection with sensitization to the hapten diphenylcyclopropenone (DPC). V and J are TRBV2 and TRBJ1-5; D not certain. The CDR3 region has the DNA TGTGCCAGCAGTCCTTCAGGATATAGCAATCAGCCCCAGCATTTT. It yields the protein CASSPSGYSNQPQHF.